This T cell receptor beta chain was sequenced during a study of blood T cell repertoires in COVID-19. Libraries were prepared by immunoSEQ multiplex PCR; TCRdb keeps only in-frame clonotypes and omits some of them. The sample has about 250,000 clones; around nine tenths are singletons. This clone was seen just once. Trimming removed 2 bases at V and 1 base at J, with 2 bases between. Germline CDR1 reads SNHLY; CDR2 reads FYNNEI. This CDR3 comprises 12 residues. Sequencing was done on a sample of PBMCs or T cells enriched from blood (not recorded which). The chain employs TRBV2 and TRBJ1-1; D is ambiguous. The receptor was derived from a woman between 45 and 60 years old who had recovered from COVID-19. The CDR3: CASSEQNTEAFF. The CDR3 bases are TGTGCCAGCAGTGAACAGAACACTGAAGCTTTCTTT.